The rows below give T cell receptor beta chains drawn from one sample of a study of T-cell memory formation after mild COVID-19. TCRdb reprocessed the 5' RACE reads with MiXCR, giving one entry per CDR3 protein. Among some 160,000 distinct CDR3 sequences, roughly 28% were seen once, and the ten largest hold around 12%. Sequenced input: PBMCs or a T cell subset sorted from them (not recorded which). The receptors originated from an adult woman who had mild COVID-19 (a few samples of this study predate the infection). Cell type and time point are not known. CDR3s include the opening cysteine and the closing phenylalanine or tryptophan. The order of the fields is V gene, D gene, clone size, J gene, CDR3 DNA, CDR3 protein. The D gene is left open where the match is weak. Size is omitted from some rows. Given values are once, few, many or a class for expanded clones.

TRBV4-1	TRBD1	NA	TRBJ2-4	TGCGCCAGCAGCCACGTCAGACAGGGGGCTAAAGCGGGCATTCAGTACTTC	CASSHVRQGAKAGIQYF
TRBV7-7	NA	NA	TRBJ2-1	TGTGCTAGCAGTTCCGGGCCTGGGGGGTACAATGAGCAGTTCTTC	CASSSGPGGYNEQFF
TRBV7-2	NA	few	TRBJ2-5	TGTGCCAGCAGCTCGCCGACCCCGGGGGGCGGAGAGACCCAGTACTTC	CASSSPTPGGGETQYF
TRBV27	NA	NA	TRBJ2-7	TGTGCCCGATACCGCCTGGCTTACTTC	CARYRLAYF
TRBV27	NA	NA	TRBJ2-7	TGTGCCAGCCAACTTGGGTACGAGCAGTACTTC	CASQLGYEQYF
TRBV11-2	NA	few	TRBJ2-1	TGTGCCAGCAGCTTAGCGGGACCCAATGAGCAGTTCTTC	CASSLAGPNEQFF
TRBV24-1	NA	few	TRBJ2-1	TGTGCCACCAGTGATTTGAGGGGGGGCTCCTACAATGAGCAGTTCTTC	CATSDLRGGSYNEQFF
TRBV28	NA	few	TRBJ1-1	TGTGCCAGCAGTTTCAGATCGAACACTGAAGCTTTCTTT	CASSFRSNTEAFF
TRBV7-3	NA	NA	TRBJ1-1	TGTGCCAGCAGCTTAACACGCGTTAGGGTGAACACTGAAGCTTTCTTT	CASSLTRVRVNTEAFF
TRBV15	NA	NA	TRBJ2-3	TGTGCCACCAGCAGGAGCACAGATACGCAGTATTTT	CATSRSTDTQYF
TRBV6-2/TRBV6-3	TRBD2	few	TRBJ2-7	TGTGCCAGTCAAGGGACTAGCGTCGTTTATGAGCAGTACTTC	CASQGTSVVYEQYF
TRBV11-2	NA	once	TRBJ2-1	TGTGCCAGCGGTCCCGCCCCCGGGGAGCAGTTCTTC	CASGPAPGEQFF
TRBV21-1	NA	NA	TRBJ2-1	TGTGCCAGCAGCAAAGATAGACTAGCGGTATACAATGAGCAGTTCTTC	CASSKDRLAVYNEQFF
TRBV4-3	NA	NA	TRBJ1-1	TGCGCCAGCAGCCAAGATTCTGGGACCCAAATTGAAGCTTTCTTT	CASSQDSGTQIEAFF
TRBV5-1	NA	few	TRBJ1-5	TGCGCCAGCAGCTTGGCGCCCAATCAGCCCCAGCATTTT	CASSLAPNQPQHF
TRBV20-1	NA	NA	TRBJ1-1	TGCAGTGCTAGAGGCGGGTCAGACATGAACACTGAAGCTTTCTTT	CSARGGSDMNTEAFF
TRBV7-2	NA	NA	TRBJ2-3	TGTGCCAGCAGCTCCGACCTCACGGGAGATACGCAGTATTTT	CASSSDLTGDTQYF
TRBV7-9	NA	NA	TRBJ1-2	TGTGCCAGCAGCCCCCCGACGTATGGCTACACCTTC	CASSPPTYGYTF
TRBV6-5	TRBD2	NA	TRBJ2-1	TGTGCCACCCAACTAGCGTTAGGTCACAATGAGCAGTTCTTC	CATQLALGHNEQFF
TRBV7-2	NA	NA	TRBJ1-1	TGTGCCAGCAGCTTAGGGGGGTTCGACTCACCAGCTTTCTTT	CASSLGGFDSPAFF
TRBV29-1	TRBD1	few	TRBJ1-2	TGCAGCGTTCTTGGAAGGGCCAGACAGGGGAACTATGGCTACACCTTC	CSVLGRARQGNYGYTF
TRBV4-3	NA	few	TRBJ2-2	TGCGCCAGCAGCCAAGAATGGCGAACTACCGGGGAGCTGTTTTTT	CASSQEWRTTGELFF
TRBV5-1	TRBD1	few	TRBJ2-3	TGCGCCAGCAGCTTTGACAGGGGCGGGACAGATACGCAGTATTTT	CASSFDRGGTDTQYF
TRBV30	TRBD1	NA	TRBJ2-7	TGTGCCTGGGCGACAGGGGTCGGTTCCTACGAGCAGTACTTC	CAWATGVGSYEQYF
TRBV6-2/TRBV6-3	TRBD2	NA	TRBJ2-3	TGTGCCAGCAGTGGCCTAGCGGGTCGCACAGATACGCAGTATTTT	CASSGLAGRTDTQYF
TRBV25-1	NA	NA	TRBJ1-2	TGTGCCAGCAGTGGGGCAGGGCAATTCGACTTCTATGGCTACACCTTC	CASSGAGQFDFYGYTF
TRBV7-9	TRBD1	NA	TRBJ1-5	TGTGCCAGCAGCTTAGCGGGACAGGTGGGGGATCAGCCCCAGCATTTT	CASSLAGQVGDQPQHF
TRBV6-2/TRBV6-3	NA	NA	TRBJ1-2	TGTGCCAGCAGCCCAGGGACGGCCAAGGGGAACTATGGCTACACCTTC	CASSPGTAKGNYGYTF
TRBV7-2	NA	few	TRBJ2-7	TGTGCCAGCAGCTTTACGGACTCCTACGAGCAGTACTTC	CASSFTDSYEQYF
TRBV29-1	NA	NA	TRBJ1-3	TGCAGCGGATATTACGGAAACACCATATATTTT	CSGYYGNTIYF
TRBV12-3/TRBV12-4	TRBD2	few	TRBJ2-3	TGTGCCAGCAGTTTTCTTCAGCGGGGTTACACAGATACGCAGTATTTT	CASSFLQRGYTDTQYF
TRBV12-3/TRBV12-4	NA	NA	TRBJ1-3	TGTGCCAGCAGCCCCCGTTCGGTAGTCTCTGGAAACACCATATATTTT	CASSPRSVVSGNTIYF
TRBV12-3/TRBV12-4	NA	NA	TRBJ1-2	TGTGCCAGCACCCTGTGGGGGGGAGGTGGCTACACCTTC	CASTLWGGGGYTF
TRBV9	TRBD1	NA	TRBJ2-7	TGTGCCAGCAGCGTATGGGACAGGGGTGAGCAGTACTTC	CASSVWDRGEQYF
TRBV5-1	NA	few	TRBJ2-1	TGCGCCAGCAGCTTCCGGGAGACCTCCTACAATGAGCAGTTCTTC	CASSFRETSYNEQFF
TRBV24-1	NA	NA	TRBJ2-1	TGTGCCACCAGTGATTTCCCGAGCTCCTACAATGAGCAGTTCTTC	CATSDFPSSYNEQFF
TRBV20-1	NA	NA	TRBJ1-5	TGCAGTGCTAGGGACTCCGGGGTCGTCAGGGGACTCAATCAGCCCCAGCATTTT	CSARDSGVVRGLNQPQHF
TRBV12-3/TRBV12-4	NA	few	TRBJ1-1	TGTGCCAGCAGTTTGGGACTGGTGAACACTGAAGCTTTCTTT	CASSLGLVNTEAFF
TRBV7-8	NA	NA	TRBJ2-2	TGTGCCAGCAGCATAGGGGGGGGCCCGAACACCGGGGAGCTGTTTTTT	CASSIGGGPNTGELFF
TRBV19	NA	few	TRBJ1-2	TGTGCCAGTAGTTCGGACGGTTCCGGCTACACCTTC	CASSSDGSGYTF
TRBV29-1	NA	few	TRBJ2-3	TGCAGCTTCAAACAGGAGGCCGATACGCAGTATTTT	CSFKQEADTQYF
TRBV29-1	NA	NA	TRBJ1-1	TGCAGCGCGCTCGGGCCCGCGGGGACTGAAGCTTTCTTT	CSALGPAGTEAFF
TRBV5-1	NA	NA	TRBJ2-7	TGCGCCAGCAGCTTTCAAGATTTCACCTCCTACGAGCAGTACTTC	CASSFQDFTSYEQYF
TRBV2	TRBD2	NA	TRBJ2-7	TGTGCCAGCAGGGGACTATCACGGGGCGAGCAGTACTTC	CASRGLSRGEQYF
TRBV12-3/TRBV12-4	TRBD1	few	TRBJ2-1	TGTGCCAGCAGAGCCAGACAGGGGGCTTACAATGAGCAGTTCTTC	CASRARQGAYNEQFF
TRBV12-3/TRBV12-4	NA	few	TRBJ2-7	TGTGCCAGCAGAGGGGTTTCTTACGAGCAGTACTTC	CASRGVSYEQYF